Given below is one T cell receptor (beta chain) in context. Its antigen target is currently unknown. Base qualities are not at hand, and no much larger clone is one base apart. TCRbeta CDR3 regions were amplified from genomic DNA using the immunoSEQ Assay, a bias-controlled multiplex PCR. Regarding the original processing steps: Within the assay, amplification of reference gene primers was used to estimate how many nucleated cells each sample contained. To quantify the absolute abundance of each unique TCRbeta CDR3 rearrangement, sequence reads were collapsed and filtered. Productive Simpson clonality was computed per sample as the square root of Simpson's diversity index over productive rearrangements. This immuneACCESS table, as held by TCRdb, lists in-frame sequences with V and J called but not all clones. Of the missing ones, under half trace to an unresolved V gene in checked studies; the others have no known cause. Clonal size and the V and J genes are those of that table, whereas D and trimming came from the DNA. This sample is represented by some 58,000 clones; roughly 85% of them were singletons. 1.2% of the sample is taken by the ten largest.

These data belong to a study of blood T cell repertoires in COVID-19 (dated by TCRdb to 2018 to 2020). Regarding the complete study: Samples covering the acute and convalescent phases of COVID-19 were provided by collaborators in the United States, Italy and Spain. Deeply sampled blood TCRbeta repertoires from subjects exposed to, actively infected with, or recovered from COVID-19 were included in the dataset. The samples were drawn from the first 160 participants of the ongoing ImmuneRACE study and from about 1,200 subjects provided by 6 global collaborators. Where available, HLA class I and class II types were taken from metadata supplied by the sample provider and were not determined by assay-based typing. The sample metadata nearly always contained a de-identified subject ID, COVID-19 status, age in years and sex. The material from the prospective study consisted of cDNA or gDNA derived from T cells, B-cell-depleted T cells, or PBMCs. The repertoires were released in a freely available public database meant as a resource for research on the immune response to SARS-CoV-2.

Whole blood was collected in K2EDTA tubes by collaborating institutions according to the institutions' own protocols. For TCRbeta analysis, collaborator samples were shipped as frozen whole blood, as isolated PBMCs, or as DNA extracted from either sample type. Broad study findings and their caveats: The quantity of clinical and demographic metadata differed by source and by participant and was supplied without curation.

This clonotype originated in a man aged 40-49 years with acute or convalescent COVID-19. Material for sequencing was peripheral blood.

For the CDR3, the sequence is CASSYGQGAVVTGELFF. The sequenced DNA is TGTGCCAGCAGCTATGGGCAGGGCGCGGTTGTCACCGGGGAGCTGTTTTTT. Recombination linked TRBV3-1 (or the pseudogene TRBV3-2) to TRBJ2-2; TRBD1 is possibly the D segment (5 matching bases). V lost 5 bases and J lost 4 bases; the stretch between them is 20 bases long. As encoded in the germline V gene (reference sequence), CDR1 is LGHDT while CDR2 is YNNKEL. Inclusive of the bounding cysteine and phenylalanine, the CDR3 is 17 residues long. The retained sequence is limited to the CDR3, 51 bases, with the frame set at the first base.